In its sample, the clone carrying this T cell receptor (beta chain) was seen many times. Its specificity is not known. The CDR3 contains 13 residues. The ends lost 6 bases at V and 6 bases at J; junction bases unmatched: 4. Germline lookup yields CDR1 MDHEN and CDR2 SYDVKM. In making diagnoses, clinical symptoms, serum thyroxine and TRAb, thyroid ultrasound and orbital computed tomography were all used. Blood was obtained at the first hyperthyroidism diagnosis, which preceded any ophthalmopathy symptoms. This specimen belongs to a study of T cells in Graves' hyperthyroidism and ophthalmopathy. Study results and caveats: Blood also carried most thyroid clonotypes expanded above 0.001.

Amplification targeted TCR beta CDR3 regions from RNA transcripts. During a first-round RT-PCR of the TCR CDR3, the HTBI primer set was used. TCRdb analysed the multiplex PCR reads with MiXCR anew, one entry per CDR3 protein. The table shows around 300,000 distinct CDR3 sequences, with 10% to 15% occurring only once. The sequenced material came from blood. This sequence originates from a woman aged 25-40 years with Graves' hyperthyroidism that later progressed to Graves' ophthalmopathy. This chain uses TRBV28 with TRBJ1-5; 8 bases map to TRBD1. The CDR3 DNA is TGTGCCAGCAGAGCAGGGGGCGGTCAGCCCCAGCATTTT. Its protein product is CASRAGGGQPQHF.